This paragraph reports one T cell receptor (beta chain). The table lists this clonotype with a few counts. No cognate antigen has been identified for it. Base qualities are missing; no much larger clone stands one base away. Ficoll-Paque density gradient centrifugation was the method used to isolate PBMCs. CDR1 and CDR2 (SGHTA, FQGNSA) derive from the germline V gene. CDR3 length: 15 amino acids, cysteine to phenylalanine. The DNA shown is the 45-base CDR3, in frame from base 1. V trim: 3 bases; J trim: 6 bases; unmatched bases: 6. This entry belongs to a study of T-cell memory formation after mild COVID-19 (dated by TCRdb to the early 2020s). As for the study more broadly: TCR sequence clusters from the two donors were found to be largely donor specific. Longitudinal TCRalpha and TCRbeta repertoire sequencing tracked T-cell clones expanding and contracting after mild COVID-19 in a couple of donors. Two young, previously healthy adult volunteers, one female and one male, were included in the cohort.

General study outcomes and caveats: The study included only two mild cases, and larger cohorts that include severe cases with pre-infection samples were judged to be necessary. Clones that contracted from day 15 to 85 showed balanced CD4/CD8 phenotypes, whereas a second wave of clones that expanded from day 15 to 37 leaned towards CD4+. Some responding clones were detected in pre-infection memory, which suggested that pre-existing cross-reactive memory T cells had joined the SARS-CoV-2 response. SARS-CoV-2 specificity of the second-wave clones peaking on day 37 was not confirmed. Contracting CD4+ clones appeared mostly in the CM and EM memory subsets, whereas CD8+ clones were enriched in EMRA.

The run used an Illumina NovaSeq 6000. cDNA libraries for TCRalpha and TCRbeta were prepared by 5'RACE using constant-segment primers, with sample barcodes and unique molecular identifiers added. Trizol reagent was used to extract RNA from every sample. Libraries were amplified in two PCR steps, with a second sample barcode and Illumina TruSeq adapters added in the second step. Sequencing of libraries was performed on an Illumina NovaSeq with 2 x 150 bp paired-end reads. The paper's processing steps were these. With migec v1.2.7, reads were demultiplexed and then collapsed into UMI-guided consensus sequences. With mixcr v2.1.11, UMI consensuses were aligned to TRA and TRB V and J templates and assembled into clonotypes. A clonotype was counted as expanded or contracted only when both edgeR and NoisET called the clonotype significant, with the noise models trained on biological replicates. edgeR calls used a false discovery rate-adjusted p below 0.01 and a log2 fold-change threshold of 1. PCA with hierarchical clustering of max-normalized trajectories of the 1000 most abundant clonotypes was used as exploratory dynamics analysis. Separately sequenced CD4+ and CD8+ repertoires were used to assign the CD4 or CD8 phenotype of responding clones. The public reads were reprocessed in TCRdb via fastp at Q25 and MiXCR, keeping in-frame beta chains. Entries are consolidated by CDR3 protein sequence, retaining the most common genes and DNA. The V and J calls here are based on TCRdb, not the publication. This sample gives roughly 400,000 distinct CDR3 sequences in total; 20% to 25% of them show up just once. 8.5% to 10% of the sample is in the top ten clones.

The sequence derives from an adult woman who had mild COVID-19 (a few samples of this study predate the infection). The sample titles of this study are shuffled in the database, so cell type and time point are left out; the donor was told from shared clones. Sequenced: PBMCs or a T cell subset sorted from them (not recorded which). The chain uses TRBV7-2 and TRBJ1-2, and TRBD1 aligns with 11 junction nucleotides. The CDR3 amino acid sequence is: CASSFGQGAVNGYTF. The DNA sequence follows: TGTGCCAGCAGCTTCGGACAGGGGGCTGTCAATGGCTACACCTTC.